These T cell receptor beta chains were read from a single sample in a study of identical twins. TCRdb re-derived calls from the 5' RACE reads in MiXCR, one entry per CDR3 protein. The sample holds 650,000 to 800,000 distinct CDR3 sequences, 8% to 9% seen once. These data also formed part of another study, on yellow fever vaccine responses in identical twins.

Sequenced: PBMCs. Receptors were obtained from a woman between 18 and 29 years old in good health. CDR3s include the opening cysteine and the closing phenylalanine or tryptophan. D genes are given only for firm matches. Size values are once, few and many counts, or a class for expanded clones, and some rows have none.

J,D,size,V,CDR3,DNA
TRBJ2-7,TRBD1,.,TRBV6-5,CASSYSFWTGNSYEQYF,TGTGCCAGCAGTTACTCCTTCTGGACAGGCAACTCCTACGAGCAGTACTTC
TRBJ2-1,TRBD2,.,TRBV28,CASSLRGGIWDEQFF,TGTGCCAGCAGTTTACGGGGGGGGATCTGGGATGAGCAGTTCTTC
TRBJ2-3,TRBD2,few,TRBV5-1,CASSSSSGGAGVTDTQYF,TGCGCCAGCAGCTCGTCTAGCGGGGGGGCCGGAGTGACAGATACGCAGTATTTT
TRBJ2-1,.,many,TRBV11-2,CASSLAKGVSYNEQFF,TGTGCCAGCAGCTTAGCCAAGGGGGTCTCCTACAATGAGCAGTTCTTC
TRBJ2-3,.,few,TRBV5-6,CASSLGGSLTDTQYF,TGTGCCAGCAGCTTGGGGGGCAGCCTCACAGATACGCAGTATTTT
TRBJ2-7,TRBD2,.,TRBV20-1,CSARDFLGTSGRGSYEQYF,TGCAGTGCTAGAGATTTTCTAGGGACTAGCGGGAGGGGCTCCTACGAGCAGTACTTC
TRBJ2-7,.,many,TRBV29-1,CSVELPSIAGEQYF,TGCAGCGTTGAACTTCCCTCCATAGCCGGCGAGCAGTACTTC
TRBJ2-2,.,few,TRBV5-5,CASSNDFMGAGELFF,TGTGCCAGCAGCAACGACTTTATGGGCGCCGGGGAGCTGTTTTTT
TRBJ2-7,TRBD1,many,TRBV27,CASSLDRGPYEQYF,TGTGCCAGCAGCTTAGACAGGGGCCCCTACGAGCAGTACTTC
TRBJ1-2,TRBD1,.,TRBV12-3/TRBV12-4,CASSSGTGGRGYTF,TGTGCCAGCAGTTCAGGGACAGGGGGGAGAGGCTACACCTTC
TRBJ2-5,.,few,TRBV20-1,CSARVQQETQYF,TGCAGTGCTAGAGTGCAGCAAGAGACCCAGTACTTC
TRBJ2-1,TRBD2,few,TRBV5-1,CASSPRTSGGRGEQFF,TGCGCCAGCTCTCCCAGGACTAGCGGGGGGCGTGGGGAGCAGTTCTTC
TRBJ1-4,.,few,TRBV5-1,CASSLGPGSEKLFF,TGCGCCAGCAGCTTAGGACCTGGAAGTGAAAAACTGTTTTTT